This T cell receptor beta chain was recovered during a study of T cells in pancreatic ductal adenocarcinoma. The CDR3 covers 17 residues. J gave up 6 bases and V 4 bases, and 13 bases lay outside the gene matches. The germline gives CDR1 SGHTA, CDR2 FQGTGA. The selected patients with pancreatic ductal adenocarcinoma had surgery but no neoadjuvant therapy. Study conclusions and caveats: This surgical cohort overrepresents the minority presenting with early-stage disease. Tumor-versus-blood clonality comparisons may be biased toward lower tumor diversity. Blood had more productive templates and 8 to 9.5-fold more unique clonotypes than tumor. Tumor and blood clonality did not differ significantly, about 0.11 versus 0.072.

TCRdb's copy holds only in-frame clones and misses some; the assay was immunoSEQ multiplex PCR. The sample consists of some 20,000 clones, about nine tenths of them appearing once. Concerning this clone: Its antigen is undetermined.

The receptor was derived from a human donor with pancreatic ductal adenocarcinoma. V usage is TRBV7-3 and J usage is TRBJ2-3, with 10 bases identical to TRBD2. Source material: PBMCs. As DNA, the CDR3 is TGTGCCAGCAGCTCCCCCCGGGCTAGCGGGGGCTCGGATACGCAGTATTTT. It specifies CASSSPRASGGSDTQYF.